This T cell receptor (beta chain) was profiled in a study of OX40 agonist ivuxolimab in advanced cancers. TCRdb's table, derived via immunoSEQ multiplex PCR, lists solely in-frame clones and lacks some. Among over 15,000 clones listed, more than 75% were seen once. The receptor comes from an adult with an advanced solid tumor such as melanoma, head and neck, liver or kidney cancer. This material consisted of CD4+ or CD8+ T cells sorted from blood, taken in a trial of the OX40 agonist ivuxolimab.

CDR3 nucleotides: TGCGCCAGCAGCCAAGTTGGGGAGAGGAACACTGAAGCTTTCTTT. It codes for CASSQVGERNTEAFF. This chain joins TRBV4-1 and TRBJ1-1; D remains unclear. Trimming pared 1 base from V and 1 base from J, leaving 10 bases between. Germline CDR1 MGHRA, CDR2 YSYEKL. The CDR3 length is 15 residues.